This entry features one T cell receptor (beta chain) sequence. The sample belongs to a study of blood T cell repertoires in COVID-19. Study in general: Sample material is recorded as cDNA or gDNA derived from T cells, B-cell-depleted T cells, or PBMCs.

The assay was immunoSEQ multiplex PCR, and TCRdb's table has in-frame clones only and misses some. The table includes under 200,000 clones, about four fifths detected once. Germline assignment: CDR1 MNHEY and CDR2 SVGAGI. This CDR3 contains 13 residues. The V end was cut by 6 bases, the J end by 0 bases, with 8 bases between. Sequenced input: peripheral blood. This chain connects TRBV6-5 to TRBJ1-2; D remains unclear. The receptor's source is a woman aged 40 to 55 with acute or convalescent COVID-19. The CDR3: CASRREANYGYTF. As DNA, the CDR3 is TGTGCCAGCAGGAGGGAAGCTAACTATGGCTACACCTTC.